A selection of T cell receptor beta chains follows, all from one sample in a study of early T cells in non-severe SARS-CoV-2 infection. TCRdb fed the 5' RACE reads into MiXCR, producing one record per CDR3 protein. The table records some 54,000 distinct CDR3 sequences, approximately 10% of them present only once. Sequencing input: whole blood. The receptors derive from an adult who was a healthcare worker with PCR-confirmed SARS-CoV-2 infection or an uninfected control (not recorded which). The CDR3 runs from the conserved cysteine through the conserved F or W. A D gene is named only where the DNA matches it firmly. Only part of the rows carry a size: once, few, many, or a class if the clone is expanded.

d_call: .
clone_size: .
v_call: TRBV9
j_call: TRBJ2-2
cdr3_nt: TGTGCCAGCAGCCCAGTCGGACAGAACACCGGGGAGCTGTTTTTT
cdr3_aa: CASSPVGQNTGELFF

d_call: TRBD1
clone_size: many
v_call: TRBV20-1
j_call: TRBJ2-2
cdr3_nt: TGCAGTGCTAGGGGACAGGCCAACACCAGGGAGCTGTTTTTT
cdr3_aa: CSARGQANTRELFF

d_call: TRBD2
clone_size: many
v_call: TRBV28
j_call: TRBJ2-5
cdr3_nt: TGTGCCAGCAGCTCAAGTGGCCTAGCGGGCGGACTCGTCCAAGAGACCCAGTACTTC
cdr3_aa: CASSSSGLAGGLVQETQYF

d_call: TRBD1
clone_size: many
v_call: TRBV19
j_call: TRBJ2-4
cdr3_nt: TGTGCCAGTAGCAACGCCGGGACAGGGGGACCCAAAAACATTCAGTACTTC
cdr3_aa: CASSNAGTGGPKNIQYF

d_call: TRBD1
clone_size: many
v_call: TRBV27
j_call: TRBJ2-7
cdr3_nt: TGTGCCAGCAGTTTATCGGGGACAGCCTACGAGCAGTACTTC
cdr3_aa: CASSLSGTAYEQYF

d_call: .
clone_size: many
v_call: TRBV28
j_call: TRBJ2-7
cdr3_nt: TGTGCCAGCAGCCAGGGCGGGGCCAGCTCCTACGAGCAGTACTTC
cdr3_aa: CASSQGGASSYEQYF

d_call: .
clone_size: .
v_call: TRBV15
j_call: TRBJ1-5
cdr3_nt: TGTGCCACCAGCCCCCGGGGGGGGCGCAATCAGCCCCAGCATTTT
cdr3_aa: CATSPRGGRNQPQHF

d_call: TRBD1
clone_size: many
v_call: TRBV12-3/TRBV12-4
j_call: TRBJ1-5
cdr3_nt: TGTGCCAGCAGTTTATATAATCTTGGGGGACAGGGTTTTCAGCCCCAGCATTTT
cdr3_aa: CASSLYNLGGQGFQPQHF

d_call: .
clone_size: many
v_call: TRBV14
j_call: TRBJ1-2
cdr3_nt: TGTGCCAGCAGCCAAGACAGGTCCCGGACTAACTATGGCTACACCTTC
cdr3_aa: CASSQDRSRTNYGYTF

d_call: .
clone_size: few
v_call: TRBV2
j_call: TRBJ2-2
cdr3_nt: TGTGCCAGCAGTGAACAGGGGCCCGGGGAGCTGTTTTTT
cdr3_aa: CASSEQGPGELFF

d_call: .
clone_size: few
v_call: TRBV7-6
j_call: TRBJ2-2
cdr3_nt: TGTGCCAGCAGCTTAGAGCCGAGTGGGTACCCTTCAGCCGGGGAGCTGTTTTTT
cdr3_aa: CASSLEPSGYPSAGELFF

d_call: .
clone_size: .
v_call: TRBV7-3
j_call: TRBJ1-2
cdr3_nt: TGTGCCAGCAGCTTAAGTCCAGGGAGAGGCTACACCTTC
cdr3_aa: CASSLSPGRGYTF